What follows are 12 T cell receptor beta chains derived from one specimen sequenced in a study of blood T cell repertoires in COVID-19. Sequenced by immunoSEQ multiplex PCR; TCRdb stores in-frame clones only, minus some. Of roughly 100,000 clones listed, roughly 82% are singletons. Sequencing was performed on peripheral blood. The receptors come from a man aged 55 to 70 with acute or convalescent COVID-19.

V and J are TRBV14 and TRBJ1-1; D remains ambiguous. Germline V lookup: CDR1 SGHDN, CDR2 FVKESK. CDR3 length: 15 amino acids. Trimming took 2 bases from V and 1 from J, leaving 11 bases between them. CDR3 sequence reads: CASSQFQQKNTEAFF. CDR3 coding DNA: TGTGCCAGCAGCCAATTCCAACAGAAGAACACTGAAGCTTTCTTT. Full variable domain (missing parts from reference TRBV14 and TRBJ1-1): EAGVTQFPSHSVIEKGQTVTLRCDPISGHDNLYWYRRVMGKEIKFLLHFVKESKQDESGMPNNRFLAERTGGTYSTLKVQPAELEDSGVYFCASSQFQQKNTEAFFGQGTRLTVV.

The CDR3 protein is CASKTPSGDETGYGYTF. The CDR3 DNA reads TGTGCCAGCAAAACCCCCAGCGGGGACGAAACTGGTTATGGCTACACCTTC. The chain joins TRBV28 to TRBJ1-2, with D perhaps TRBD1 (5 bases). The germline CDR1 and CDR2 sequences are MDHEN and SYDVKM. The germline V and J ends were trimmed by 7 bases and 5 bases, with 26 bases remaining between them. This CDR3 is built from 17 residues.

The chain employs TRBV30 and TRBJ1-1; the match to TRBD1 covers 8 bases. V lost 2 bases, J lost 6 bases, and 5 bases stayed unmatched. The CDR3 runs 13 residues. Germline V gene lookup returns CDR1 GTSNPN and CDR2 SVGIG (reference sequence). The CDR3 nucleotides read TGTGCCTGGAGTCTGACAGGGGACGCTGAAGCTTTCTTT. Residues: CAWSLTGDAEAFF.

V usage is TRBV6-1 and J usage is TRBJ1-5, with D maybe TRBD1 (5 bases). Germline CDR1 and CDR2: MNHNS and SASEGT. The CDR3 spans 12 residues. V lost 3 bases and J 6 bases, leaving 6 bases between the germline ends. CDR3 nucleotide sequence: TGTGCCAGCAGTGACAGGGTTCAGCCCCAGCATTTT. It is translated as CASSDRVQPQHF.

The rearrangement uses TRBV4-2 and TRBJ2-2; D perhaps matches TRBD2 (6 bases). Trimming took off 3 bases at V and 5 bases at J, with 7 bases between the two ends. The CDR3 extends over 13 amino acids. Germline assignment: CDR1 LGHNA and CDR2 YNFKEQ. The CDR3 DNA reads as TGTGCCAGCAGCCAGAGCGGGACCGGGGAGCTGTTTTTT. Encoded protein: CASSQSGTGELFF.

This chain joins TRBV6-1 and TRBJ1-5, with D possibly being TRBD1 (5 bases). CDR1 and CDR2 from the germline V gene are MNHNS and SASEGT. The ends were cut back, 3 bases at V and 1 base at J, with 7 bases in the middle. The CDR3 spans 14 residues. CDR3: CASSDRVSNQPQHF. The CDR3, as DNA: TGTGCCAGCAGTGACAGGGTAAGCAATCAGCCCCAGCATTTT.

The chain carries TRBV7-8 and TRBJ2-1; 7 bases agree with TRBD1. Looked up from germline, CDR1 is SGHVS and CDR2 is FQNEAQ. The CDR3 has 13 residues. J was trimmed by 8 bases and V by 5 bases; bases with no gene match: 6. The CDR3 loop is CASSPNRGDEQFF. In DNA, the CDR3 is TGTGCCAGCAGCCCCAACAGGGGCGATGAGCAGTTCTTC.

In DNA, the CDR3 is TGTGCCAGTACCCTGGGACAAAATAATTCACCCCTCCACTTT. It codes for CASTLGQNNSPLHF. V gene TRBV19 combines with J gene TRBJ1-6; D perhaps matches TRBD1 (6 bases). The CDR3 covers 14 residues. Germline values: CDR1 LNHDA, CDR2 SQIVND (reference sequence). Trimming took off 7 bases at V and 5 bases at J, with 12 bases between the two ends. Together with reference TRBV19 and TRBJ1-6, the CDR3 gives the full variable domain: DGGITQSPKYLFRKEGQNVTLSCEQNLNHDAMYWYRQDPGQGLRLIYYSQIVNDFQKGDIAEGYSVSREKKESFPLTVTSAQKNPTAFYLCASTLGQNNSPLHFGNGTRLTVT.

This rearrangement joins TRBV2 to TRBJ2-3; TRBD1 matches at 11 bases. CDR1 SNHLY and CDR2 FYNNEI come from the germline V gene. J lost 3 bases, V lost 6 bases, and 5 bases had no gene match. The CDR3 is 15 residues long. Written as DNA, the CDR3 is TGTGCCAGCAGCTCCGGACAGGGGGCAACAGATACGCAGTATTTT. Amino acids: CASSSGQGATDTQYF.

The CDR3: CASSVDSSGNVDEQFF. CDR3 bases: TGTGCCAGCAGCGTAGACTCTAGCGGGAATGTCGATGAGCAGTTCTTC. This sequence joins TRBV9 and TRBJ2-1; 9 bases match TRBD2. Germline loops: CDR1 SGDLS, CDR2 YYNGEE. The length of the CDR3 is 16 residues. V shed 0 bases and J 8 bases; nucleotides not matched to a gene: 9.

The rearrangement links TRBV5-1 to TRBJ1-1; D perhaps matches TRBD1 (6 bases). The germline gives CDR1 SGHRS, CDR2 YFSETQ. V lost 0 bases to trimming and J lost 4 bases, with 10 bases between them. This CDR3 comprises 14 residues. The CDR3 is CASSLEGVSTEAFF. CDR3 coding DNA: TGCGCCAGCAGCTTGGAGGGGGTTAGCACTGAAGCTTTCTTT.

The V and J genes are TRBV30 and TRBJ2-1; TRBD2 matches at 8 bases. J gave up 10 bases and V 4 bases, and 9 bases lay outside the gene matches. The CDR3 has 13 amino acids. Germline loops: CDR1 GTSNPN, CDR2 SVGIG (reference sequence). The CDR3 here is CAWTSGSSREQFF. CDR3 nucleotide sequence: TGTGCCTGGACCAGCGGGAGTTCTAGGGAGCAGTTCTTC.